What follows are 27 T cell receptor beta chains derived from one specimen sequenced in a study of identical twins. Each CDR3 protein is one row after TCRdb ran MiXCR on the 5' RACE reads. In the table there are a few hundred thousand distinct CDR3 sequences, around 18% of which are singletons. Sequencing was done on a sample of naive T cells sorted from blood. These receptors originate from a man between 50 and 59 years old in good health.

This rearrangement joins TRBV20-1 to TRBJ2-1; 7 bases are a match to TRBD2. There are 15 residues in the CDR3. CDR1 is DFQATT and CDR2 is SNEGSKA in the germline V gene (reference sequence). Germline trimming cut 7 bases from V and 2 bases from J; bases unmatched to any gene: 11. As DNA, the CDR3 is TGCAGTGTCAGAGAACAAGCGGGAACCTACAATGAGCAGTTCTTC. Residues: CSVREQAGTYNEQFF.

Points on this clonotype: Just one base apart from a much larger clone, this may be a read error. The chain combines TRBV20-1 with TRBJ2-1; 8 bases align to TRBD2. The CDR3 runs 16 residues. V lost 6 bases to trimming and J lost 8 bases; unmatched junction nucleotides: 18. Looked up from germline, CDR1 is DFQATT and CDR2 is SNEGSKA (reference sequence). CDR3 loop: CSARSLAGAWMDEQFF. The CDR3 nucleotides are TGCAGTGCGCGTTCGCTAGCGGGCGCCTGGATGGATGAGCAGTTCTTC.

In this sample, this clonotype turned up many times. The V gene is TRBV11-2, the J gene TRBJ2-5; D might be TRBD1 or TRBD2, each matching 6 bases. CDR3 length equals 13 residues. Trimming took off 10 bases at V and 1 base at J, with 13 bases between the two ends. The germline V gene encodes CDR1 SGHAT and CDR2 FQNNGV. CDR3 sequence: CAIGGRAQETQYF. CDR3 bases: TGTGCCATCGGGGGCCGCGCCCAAGAGACCCAGTACTTC.

Only a few counts were recorded for this clonotype. This chain links TRBV29-1 with TRBJ2-1; maybe TRBD1 (5 bases). The V gene's germline CDR1 is SQVTM and CDR2 ANQGSEA. V dropped 4 bases and J dropped 0 bases, with 16 bases sitting between them. The CDR3 runs to 16 residues. The CDR3 region is CSVAGSTASSYNEQFF. DNA for the CDR3: TGCAGCGTTGCTGGGTCGACAGCCAGCTCCTACAATGAGCAGTTCTTC.

J is TRBJ2-1 and V is TRBV25-1; 11 positions agree with TRBD2. CDR1 and CDR2 (germline): MGHDK, SYGVNS. The CDR3 consists of 15 residues. The V and J ends lost 8 bases and 2 bases, in that order; junction bases with no gene match: 5. In nucleotides, the CDR3 is TGTGCCAGCGCAATAGCGGGGGGGCCCTACAATGAGCAGTTCTTC. Its translation: CASAIAGGPYNEQFF.

V gene TRBV24-1 combines with J gene TRBJ2-6; tentative D call: TRBD1 (6 bases). The CDR3 spans 18 residues. The V end was cut by 4 bases, the J end by 0 bases, with 15 bases between. Germline-derived CDR1 and CDR2 are KGHDR and SFDVKD. CDR3 nucleotide sequence: TGTGCCACCAGTGACCCCTCAGGGGATAACTCTGGGGCCAACGTCCTGACTTTC. It codes for CATSDPSGDNSGANVLTF.

This chain links TRBV20-1 with TRBJ2-3, with 8 bases aligning to TRBD2. This CDR3 has 14 amino acids. V lost 5 bases to trimming and J lost 1 base; unmatched junction nucleotides: 5. The germline V gene has CDR1 DFQATT and CDR2 SNEGSKA (reference sequence). CDR3 nucleotide sequence: TGCAGTGCTCCCGGGGGGGCCCGCACAGATACGCAGTATTTT. It encodes CSAPGGARTDTQYF.

J is TRBJ2-1 and V is TRBV6-2 or TRBV6-3, with D maybe TRBD1 (6 bases). The CDR3 totals 16 residues. Germline assignment: CDR1 MNHEY and CDR2 SVGEGT. Trimming removed 2 bases from V and 2 bases from J, with 13 bases in between. The CDR3 DNA follows: TGTGCCAGCAGTTACACTGCAGGGGTAACCTACAATGAGCAGTTCTTC. Protein sequence: CASSYTAGVTYNEQFF.

Here the CDR3 DNA reads TGTGCCAGCAGCCAAGGGGGGACAGGGGTGTACGAGCAGTACTTC. As protein: CASSQGGTGVYEQYF. The rearrangement uses TRBV3-1 and TRBJ2-7, with 10 bases lining up with TRBD1. The CDR3 is 15 amino acids. Germline CDR1 is LGHDT and CDR2 is YNNKEL (reference sequence). Trimming cost V 1 base and J 4 bases; bases outside gene matches: 4.

This clonotype was counted many times. The chain couples TRBV12-3 or TRBV12-4 to TRBJ1-1; TRBD1 agrees at 10 bases. This CDR3 has 17 residues. The trim removed 7 bases at V and 1 base at J, leaving 12 bases unmatched. CDR3: CASTPGQGELRNTEAFF. For the CDR3, the DNA is TGTGCCAGCACCCCTGGACAGGGGGAGCTACGGAACACTGAAGCTTTCTTT.

This clonotype was seen only once. The CDR3 DNA reads as TGTGCCAGCAAGGGCCTTTGGACAAGCTTGAACACTGAAGCTTTCTTT. Translating gives CASKGLWTSLNTEAFF. The chain couples TRBV12-3 or TRBV12-4 to TRBJ1-1, with a tentative D call TRBD1 (5 bases). The V gene lost 7 bases and the J gene lost 0 bases, with 18 bases spanning the gap. The CDR3 has 16 residues.

At least ten counts were recorded for this clonotype. The gene calls are TRBV20-1 and TRBJ1-5, with 10 bases identical to TRBD1. J lost 0 bases, V lost 1 base, and 6 bases had no gene match. Germline V gene sequence: CDR1 DFQATT, CDR2 SNEGSKA (reference sequence). The CDR3 is made up of 17 amino acids. CDR3 nucleotides: TGCAGTGCTAGAGTAGGACAGGGGGGATATAGCAATCAGCCCCAGCATTTT. Translation gives CSARVGQGGYSNQPQHF.

This chain uses TRBV6-6 with TRBJ1-4; D is perhaps TRBD1 (5 bases). Deletions cut 6 bases from V and 14 bases from J, with 16 bases between. CDR1 is MNHNY and CDR2 is SVGAGI in the germline V gene (reference sequence). The CDR3 is made up of 12 amino acids. This CDR3 reads CASSPREGRLFF. CDR3 DNA: TGTGCCAGCAGCCCCAGGGAGGGGAGGCTGTTTTTT.

The gene calls are TRBV29-1 and TRBJ2-2, with TRBD1 matching over 9 bases. Germline trimming cut 4 bases from V and 3 bases from J; bases unmatched to any gene: 3. Germline V CDR1 and CDR2: SQVTM, ANQGSEA. CDR3 length: 14 residues. CDR3 nucleotide sequence: TGCAGCGTTGGGGACAGGGAGCACACCGGGGAGCTGTTTTTT. It yields the protein CSVGDREHTGELFF.

This clonotype has just a few counts. CDR3 in DNA: TGTGCCAGCAGCTTTACCGGGACAGGAGTGCTGTTTTTT. Translating it yields CASSFTGTGVLFF. V and J are TRBV7-9 and TRBJ2-2, with 8 positions matching TRBD1. After removal of 3 bases from V and 13 bases from J, the junction contained 7 bases not matched to a gene. The CDR3 is made up of 13 amino acids. From germline, CDR1 is SEHNR and CDR2 FQNEAQ (reference sequence).

This clonotype has more than one count but fewer than ten. The rearrangement joins TRBV5-1 to TRBJ2-7; TRBD1 is a possible D gene (6 bases). The germline V and J ends were trimmed by 1 base and 6 bases, with 14 bases remaining between them. The CDR3 has 14 amino acids. Germline V CDR1 and CDR2: SGHRS, YFSETQ. The CDR3 loop reads CASSLQGRVSEQYF. Here the CDR3 DNA reads TGCGCCAGCAGCTTGCAGGGGAGAGTTTCCGAGCAGTACTTC.

This clonotype was counted ten times or more. The V call is TRBV29-1, the J call TRBJ2-7; D may be TRBD1 (5 bases). The CDR3 is made up of 14 amino acids. Trimming removed 0 bases at V and 5 bases at J, with 14 bases between. The germline V gene has CDR1 SQVTM and CDR2 ANQGSEA. The CDR3 DNA follows: TGCAGCGTTGAAGAAAGAGGCAGGGATGACGAGCAGTACTTC. Its translation is CSVEERGRDDEQYF.

This clonotype was detected only a few times. The chain joins TRBV12-3 or TRBV12-4 to TRBJ2-2; 12 positions match TRBD2. V trimming: 5 bases; J trimming: 9 bases; junction bases outside the gene matches: 7. The CDR3 totals 15 residues. CDR3 protein: CASSPSGGALRELFF. CDR3 DNA: TGTGCCAGCAGTCCTAGCGGGGGGGCCTTACGGGAGCTGTTTTTT.

The J gene is TRBJ1-4, the V gene TRBV15; 9 nucleotides match TRBD1. After removal of 5 bases from V and 8 bases from J, the junction contained 9 bases not matched to a gene. The germline CDR1 and CDR2 sequences are LNHNV and YYDKDF (reference sequence). The CDR3 spans 15 residues. The CDR3 coding sequence is TGTGCCACCAGCGGTGGGACAGGGAGAGGCGAAAAACTGTTTTTT. Its translation: CATSGGTGRGEKLFF.

This chain links TRBV4-3 with TRBJ2-7; 7 nucleotides agree with TRBD1. Germline CDR1 reads LGHNA; CDR2 reads YSLEER. This CDR3 comprises 18 residues. J lost 2 bases, V lost 0 bases, and 13 bases had no gene match. The DNA for the CDR3 is TGCGCCAGCAGCCAAGATTACGTCTTCGGGACAGCAACCTACGAGCAGTACTTC. Residues: CASSQDYVFGTATYEQYF.

This clonotype was observed a handful of times. The gene calls are TRBV4-1 and TRBJ2-5; 7 nucleotides align to TRBD1. This CDR3 is 17 amino acids long. CDR1 MGHRA and CDR2 YSYEKL come from the germline V gene. With 4 bases clipped from V and 4 bases from J, the junction kept 15 bases outside the gene matches. The CDR3 DNA reads TGCGCCAGCAGCCCTCCCCGACTGTCGGGACAGCCAGAGACCCAGTACTTC. It specifies CASSPPRLSGQPETQYF.

This clonotype showed up many times. The J gene is TRBJ2-1, the V gene TRBV5-1; 10 positions agree with TRBD1. There are 16 residues in the CDR3. The germline V gene has CDR1 SGHRS and CDR2 YFSETQ. V lost 0 bases to trimming and J lost 8 bases; unmatched junction nucleotides: 8. The CDR3, as DNA: TGCGCCAGCAGCTTGGACGCGACAGGGGGCTTCGATGAGCAGTTCTTC. Amino acid sequence: CASSLDATGGFDEQFF.

At least ten counts were recorded for this clonotype. The chain has TRBV6-1 and TRBJ2-1; D is undetermined. V was clipped by 7 bases and J by 0 bases, with 13 bases between them. Germline loops: CDR1 MNHNS, CDR2 SASEGT. The CDR3 sequence is 15 residues long. The CDR3 DNA is TGTGCCAGCACCTGGACGGCGAGCTCCTACAATGAGCAGTTCTTC. Translation: CASTWTASSYNEQFF.

The chain uses TRBV12-3 or TRBV12-4 and TRBJ2-5; D unresolved. Between the trimmed V and J ends, which lost 1 base and 3 bases, there was a span of 6 bases. The CDR3 contains 13 residues. The CDR3 here is CASSLGIEETQYF. In DNA form, the CDR3 reads TGTGCCAGCAGTTTAGGGATAGAAGAGACCCAGTACTTC.

The chain is built from TRBV7-9 and TRBJ1-6; D is unresolved. CDR3 size: 13 residues. Germline V gene lookup returns CDR1 SEHNR and CDR2 FQNEAQ (reference sequence). V lost 2 bases to trimming and J lost 10 bases, with 9 bases between them. The CDR3 loop is CASSLRSKSPLHF. In DNA form, the CDR3 reads TGTGCCAGCAGCTTACGTTCCAAGTCACCCCTCCACTTT. Together with reference TRBV7-9 and TRBJ1-6, the CDR3 gives the full variable domain: DTGVSQNPRHKITKRGQNVTFRCDPISEHNRLYWYRQTLGQGPEFLTYFQNEAQLEKSRLLSDRFSAERPKGSFSTLEIQRTEQGDSAMYLCASSLRSKSPLHFGNGTRLTVT.

At least ten counts were recorded for this clonotype. This chain joins TRBV5-1 and TRBJ2-3; maybe TRBD2 (6 bases). Deletions cut 5 bases from V and 2 bases from J, with 12 bases between. CDR3 length equals 14 residues. The germline V gene encodes CDR1 SGHRS and CDR2 YFSETQ. Written as DNA, the CDR3 is TGCGCCAGCAGGTTTCGGGGGATCACAGATACGCAGTATTTT. This translates into CASRFRGITDTQYF.

In this sample, this clonotype turned up a few times. The V gene is TRBV10-3, the J gene TRBJ1-2, with unresolved D. Germline V gene sequence: CDR1 ENHRY, CDR2 SYGVKD. Trimming shortened V by 4 bases and J by 5 bases, and 17 bases separated the two germline ends. The CDR3 covers 15 residues. The CDR3 loop reads CAISGTIKVEYGYTF. Here the CDR3 DNA reads TGTGCCATCAGTGGGACGATAAAGGTGGAATATGGCTACACCTTC.